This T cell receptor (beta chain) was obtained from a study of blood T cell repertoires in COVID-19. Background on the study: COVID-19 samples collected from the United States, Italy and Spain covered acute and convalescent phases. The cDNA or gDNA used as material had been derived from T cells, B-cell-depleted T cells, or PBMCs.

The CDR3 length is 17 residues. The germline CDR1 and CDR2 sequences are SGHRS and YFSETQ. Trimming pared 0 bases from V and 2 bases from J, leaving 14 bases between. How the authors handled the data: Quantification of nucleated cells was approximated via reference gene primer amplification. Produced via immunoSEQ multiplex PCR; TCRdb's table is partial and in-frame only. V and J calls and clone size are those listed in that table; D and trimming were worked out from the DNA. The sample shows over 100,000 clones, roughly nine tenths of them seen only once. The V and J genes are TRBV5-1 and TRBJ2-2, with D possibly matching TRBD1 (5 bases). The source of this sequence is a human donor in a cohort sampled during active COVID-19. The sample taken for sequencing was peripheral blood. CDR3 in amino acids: CASSLVYGQGNTGELFF. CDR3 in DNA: TGCGCCAGCAGCTTGGTCTACGGCCAGGGCAACACCGGGGAGCTGTTTTTT. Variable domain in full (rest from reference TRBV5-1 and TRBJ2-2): KAGVTQTPRYLIKTRGQQVTLSCSPISGHRSVSWYQQTPGQGLQFLFEYFSETQRNKGNFPGRFSGRQFSNSRSEMNVSTLELGDSALYLCASSLVYGQGNTGELFFGEGSRLTVL.